These 8 T cell receptor beta chains were sequenced from one sample in a study of CD8+ T cells in alopecia areata. Noted treatment: oral pan-JAK inhibitor, 5-10 mg twice daily. Reverse transcription of extracted RNA yielded cDNA, which provided the sequencing template. Libraries were prepared by immunoSEQ multiplex PCR; TCRdb keeps only in-frame clonotypes and omits some of them. The table has around 190,000 clones, approximately 57% seen once. The source material was CD4+ T cells sorted from blood, sampled at week 24, from a patient treated with tofacitinib. The receptor set was obtained from a human donor with alopecia areata.

This sequence joins TRBV7-9 and TRBJ2-1; the match to TRBD1 covers 7 bases. Germline-derived CDR1 and CDR2 are SEHNR and FQNEAQ (reference sequence). V shed 5 bases, J shed 5 bases, and the junction held 3 bases outside the gene matches. CDR3 length: 13 amino acids. The CDR3 DNA reads as TGTGCCAGCAGCGGGGACAGAGACAATGAGCAGTTCTTC. This translates into CASSGDRDNEQFF. Complete variable domain (other parts from reference TRBV7-9 and TRBJ2-1): DTGVSQNPRHKITKRGQNVTFRCDPISEHNRLYWYRQTLGQGPEFLTYFQNEAQLEKSRLLSDRFSAERPKGSFSTLEIQRTEQGDSAMYLCASSGDRDNEQFFGPGTRLTVL.

V usage is TRBV5-1 and J usage is TRBJ2-2; possibly TRBD1 or TRBD2 for D (5 bases each). Looked up from germline, CDR1 is SGHRS and CDR2 is YFSETQ. V lost 3 bases and J 2 bases, leaving 17 bases between the germline ends. The CDR3 sequence is 17 residues long. The CDR3 bases are TGCGCCAGCAGCTCGGGGCGTGGGCAGTTAAACACCGGGGAGCTGTTTTTT. Residues: CASSSGRGQLNTGELFF.

CDR3 DNA: TGCGCCAGCAGCTTGACAGGACAGGGACGGACCCAGTACTTC. As protein: CASSLTGQGRTQYF. The chain combines TRBV5-1 with TRBJ2-5, with TRBD1 identical over 8 bases. After removal of 1 base from V and 7 bases from J, the junction contained 6 bases not matched to a gene. Per the germline V gene, CDR1 is SGHRS and CDR2 is YFSETQ. This CDR3 spans 14 amino acids.

The rearrangement joins TRBV5-1 to TRBJ2-3, with a tentative D call TRBD2 (5 bases). The CDR3 is 15 residues long. CDR1 is SGHRS and CDR2 is YFSETQ in the germline V gene. The V and J ends lost 0 bases and 10 bases respectively, with 18 bases between them. The CDR3 DNA is TGCGCCAGCAGCTTGGCCGGACTCCTAGAACAGTCGCAGTATTTT. Translation: CASSLAGLLEQSQYF.

This clone was seen just once. The same CDR3 also results from other DNA sequences found in this sample. J is TRBJ2-5 and V is TRBV29-1; D possibly corresponds to TRBD1 (6 bases). This CDR3 comprises 12 residues. The germline gives CDR1 SQVTM, CDR2 ANQGSEA. V was cut by 3 bases and J by 3 bases, with 8 bases left in between. The CDR3 nucleotides are TGCAGCGTTGACAGGGGAGAAGAGACCCAGTACTTC. This sequence encodes CSVDRGEETQYF.

This clone was seen a few times. V and J are TRBV7-2 and TRBJ1-1; D is undetermined. Germline CDR1 is SGHTA and CDR2 is FQGNSA. The CDR3 totals 14 residues. Trimming stripped 0 bases from V and 4 bases from J, with 9 bases between. The CDR3 coding sequence is TGTGCCAGCAGCTTAGCTTTCACCGGCACTGAAGCTTTCTTT. This sequence encodes CASSLAFTGTEAFF.

This clone occurred once. The chain has TRBV9 and TRBJ1-6; 9 positions match TRBD1. The CDR3 contains 14 residues. Germline CDR1 is SGDLS and CDR2 is YYNGEE. V gave up 2 bases and J gave up 7 bases; unmatched junction bases: 1. CDR3 sequence (DNA): TGTGCCAGCAGCGTGGGGACAGGGAATTCACCCCTCCACTTT. This gives the protein CASSVGTGNSPLHF.

This clone has just a few counts. The J gene is TRBJ1-4, the V gene TRBV4-3, with D tentatively TRBD1 (6 bases). With 3 bases removed from V and 3 bases from J, the gap between germline ends came to 14 bases. The CDR3 has 16 residues. The germline CDR1 and CDR2 sequences are LGHNA and YSLEER. DNA of the CDR3: TGCGCCAGCAGCCACCATCCGACAGGTTCTAATGAAAAACTGTTTTTT. It specifies CASSHHPTGSNEKLFF.